One sample yielded the 29 T cell receptor beta chains listed below, sequenced in a study of shared clonotypes between healthy human individuals. The naive CD8 subset, CD45RO-negative cells positively selected for CCR7, excluded terminally differentiated effector memory CD45RA+ cells. Profiling relied on immunoSEQ multiplex PCR, and the TCRdb table lists in-frame clones only, not all of them. The sample has some 2 million clones, about 95% seen once; the top ten hold around 1.1%. The source material was naive CD8+ T cells sorted from blood. Receptor source: a man aged 18 to 30 in good health.

CDR3 nucleotides: TGCGCCAGCAGCCCGTCGATAGCCTACGAGCAGTACTTC. It codes for CASSPSIAYEQYF. This chain connects TRBV4-1 to TRBJ2-7; D gene uncertain. CDR3 length equals 13 residues. The V gene's germline CDR1 is MGHRA and CDR2 YSYEKL. The V end lost 4 bases, the J end lost 2 bases, and 9 bases lay between the germline ends.

The sample holds one count of this clone. Other DNA sequences in this specimen translate into the identical CDR3. V gene TRBV7-9 combines with J gene TRBJ2-5; D gene ambiguous. The V gene's germline CDR1 is SEHNR and CDR2 FQNEAQ (reference sequence). Trimming took off 1 base at V and 3 bases at J, with 6 bases between the two ends. The CDR3 runs 13 residues. In DNA, the CDR3 is TGTGCCAGCAGCTTAGTAGAGGAAGAGACCCAGTACTTC. Encoded protein: CASSLVEEETQYF.

The chain carries TRBV4-1 and TRBJ2-2; D uncertain. With 0 bases removed from V and 2 bases from J, the gap between germline ends came to 13 bases. The CDR3 totals 17 residues. Germline V gene data show CDR1 as MGHRA and CDR2 as YSYEKL. CDR3 protein: CASSQDETPLNTGELFF. DNA of the CDR3: TGCGCCAGCAGCCAAGATGAAACACCCCTAAACACCGGGGAGCTGTTTTTT.

The chain combines TRBV28 with TRBJ1-6, with a tentative D call TRBD1 (6 bases). Germline lookup yields CDR1 MDHEN and CDR2 SYDVKM. V was cut by 3 bases and J by 7 bases, with 13 bases left in between. The CDR3 is 15 residues long. The CDR3 DNA follows: TGTGCCAGCAGTTTTGGGGGGGCGGGGAATTCACCCCTCCACTTT. As protein: CASSFGGAGNSPLHF.

This clone is a singleton in its sample. CDR3 DNA sequence: TGTGCCAGCAGTTCACAGGGGGCAATTGGAAAACTGTTTTTT. Its translation is CASSSQGAIGKLFF. V and J are TRBV27 and TRBJ1-4, with TRBD1 matching 9 bases. Looked up from germline, CDR1 is MNHEY and CDR2 is SMNVEV (reference sequence). V was clipped by 4 bases and J by 10 bases; unmatched bases: 7. The CDR3 covers 14 residues. The full variable domain, its missing parts supplied by reference TRBV27 and TRBJ1-4, is EAQVTQNPRYLITVTGKKLTVTCSQNMNHEYMSWYRQDPGLGLRQIYYSMNVEVTDKGDVPEGYKVSRKEKRNFPLILESPSPNQTSLYFCASSSQGAIGKLFFGSGTQLSVL.

The V call is TRBV2, the J call TRBJ1-4, with a possible D match to TRBD1 (6 bases). CDR1 SNHLY and CDR2 FYNNEI come from the germline V gene. The CDR3 is 14 residues long. Trimming took 2 bases from V and 8 from J, leaving 12 bases between them. The CDR3 is CASSEPGEHEKLFF. DNA of the CDR3: TGTGCCAGCAGTGAACCAGGGGAACACGAAAAACTGTTTTTT. Full variable domain (missing parts from reference TRBV2 and TRBJ1-4): EPEVTQTPSHQVTQMGQEVILRCVPISNHLYFYWYRQILGQKVEFLVSFYNNEISEKSEIFDDQFSVERPDGSNFTLKIRSTKLEDSAMYFCASSEPGEHEKLFFGSGTQLSVL.

The chain uses TRBV4-1 and TRBJ2-3; D may correspond to TRBD1 or TRBD2 (5 bases each). The CDR3 loop spans 14 amino acids. Germline lookup yields CDR1 MGHRA and CDR2 YSYEKL. The germline V and J ends were trimmed by 4 bases and 6 bases, with 14 bases remaining between them. The CDR3 nucleotides are TGCGCCAGCAGCCCCGCAGAGGGGTGGGATACGCAGTATTTT. It encodes CASSPAEGWDTQYF.

The gene calls are TRBV13 and TRBJ2-2; 9 bases agree with TRBD2. The CDR3 length is 17 residues. Germline assignment: CDR1 PRHDT and CDR2 FYEKMQ (reference sequence). The V gene end was trimmed by 6 bases and the J gene end by 2 bases; junction bases not matched to a gene: 10. The CDR3 spells CASSYSRLAANTGELFF. CDR3 coding DNA: TGTGCCAGCAGTTACTCGAGACTAGCGGCAAACACCGGGGAGCTGTTTTTT.

J is TRBJ2-3 and V is TRBV27; TRBD2 matches at 8 bases. Trimming cost V 2 bases and J 5 bases; bases outside gene matches: 12. Germline loops: CDR1 MNHEY, CDR2 SMNVEV (reference sequence). This CDR3 region has 17 residues. The CDR3, as DNA: TGTGCCAGCAGTTTAACCCAATTAGCGGGATTGGAAGATACGCAGTATTTT. It translates to CASSLTQLAGLEDTQYF.

V and J are TRBV7-9 and TRBJ2-2, with 7 bases lining up with TRBD1. The germline V gene encodes CDR1 SEHNR and CDR2 FQNEAQ (reference sequence). Losses at the gene ends were 5 bases for V and 6 bases for J; bases not matched to a gene: 12. CDR3 length: 16 residues. The CDR3 loop is CASSVHSAQGAGELFF. The CDR3 DNA reads TGTGCCAGCAGCGTCCATTCTGCTCAGGGGGCCGGGGAGCTGTTTTTT.

This clone was seen just once. The same CDR3 can be traced to other DNA sequences in this sample. The chain joins TRBV6-5 to TRBJ2-7, with 10 bases identical to TRBD2. CDR1 is MNHEY and CDR2 is SVGAGI in the germline V gene. There are 15 residues in the CDR3. V trimming: 3 bases; J trimming: 4 bases; junction bases outside the gene matches: 6. This CDR3 reads CASSYSSSGSYEQYF. In nucleotides, the CDR3 is TGTGCCAGCAGTTATTCATCTAGCGGGAGTTACGAGCAGTACTTC.

This chain connects TRBV5-6 to TRBJ2-5; no reliable D call. The germline V and J ends were trimmed by 2 bases and 4 bases, with 15 bases remaining between them. Germline V gene data show CDR1 as SGHDT and CDR2 as YYEEEE. The CDR3 runs to 15 residues. The CDR3 bases are TGTGCCAGCAGCTTAGTCACCTCGACCGGAGAGACCCAGTACTTC. The encoded protein is CASSLVTSTGETQYF.

DNA for the CDR3: TGTGCCAGCAGCCTCCTCGACGGGGAGCTGTTTTTT. It encodes CASSLLDGELFF. The chain carries TRBV4-2 and TRBJ2-2; D is undetermined. Germline V lookup: CDR1 LGHNA, CDR2 YNFKEQ. The CDR3 loop spans 12 amino acids. V dropped 4 bases and J dropped 7 bases, with 7 bases sitting between them.

The chain employs TRBV5-1 and TRBJ2-3; no clear D gene. CDR1 is SGHRS and CDR2 is YFSETQ in the germline V gene. V was trimmed by 2 bases and J by 6 bases, leaving 10 bases between them. The CDR3 has 13 amino acids. The CDR3 here is CASSFWPMDTQYF. As DNA, the CDR3 is TGCGCCAGCAGCTTTTGGCCAATGGATACGCAGTATTTT.

J is TRBJ2-4 and V is TRBV6-5; no clear D gene. CDR1 is MNHEY, CDR2 SVGAGI, per germline. This CDR3 is 14 amino acids long. V lost 6 bases and J 0 bases, leaving 9 bases between the germline ends. CDR3 bases: TGTGCCAGCAGCCCCCGGCTAGCCAAAAACATTCAGTACTTC. It translates to CASSPRLAKNIQYF.

The chain combines TRBV2 with TRBJ1-1; D call uncertain. V was pared by 8 bases and J by 4 bases, with 5 bases between. Germline values: CDR1 SNHLY, CDR2 FYNNEI. This CDR3 contains 10 residues. The CDR3 region is CASARTEAFF. The CDR3 DNA reads as TGTGCCAGCGCTCGCACTGAAGCTTTCTTT.

The rearrangement joins TRBV19 to TRBJ1-1, with D uncertain. CDR1 and CDR2 from the germline V gene are LNHDA and SQIVND (reference sequence). Deletions cut 0 bases from V and 0 bases from J, with 11 bases between. This CDR3 contains 16 residues. This chain's CDR3 is CASSIDLEQMNTEAFF. The DNA of the CDR3 is TGTGCCAGTAGTATAGATCTCGAACAAATGAACACTGAAGCTTTCTTT.

This chain joins TRBV4-1 and TRBJ2-3; no clear D gene. The CDR3 contains 12 residues. CDR1 is MGHRA, CDR2 YSYEKL, per germline. The V and J ends lost 4 bases and 7 bases respectively, with 9 bases between them. CDR3: CASSPAPHTQYF. The CDR3 DNA reads TGCGCCAGCAGCCCTGCCCCTCATACGCAGTATTTT.

In the case of this clone: This sample includes further DNA sequences coding for the same CDR3. The chain combines TRBV5-1 with TRBJ2-7, with TRBD1 matching 9 bases. The CDR3 is made up of 13 amino acids. V lost 4 bases, J lost 4 bases, and 3 bases stayed unmatched. The V gene's germline CDR1 is SGHRS and CDR2 YFSETQ. The CDR3 DNA reads as TGCGCCAGCAGCCAAGGGACAGGGTACGAGCAGTACTTC. Residues: CASSQGTGYEQYF.

The J gene is TRBJ2-1, the V gene TRBV2, with D possibly TRBD2 on 5 matching bases. The CDR3 has 14 residues. V was clipped by 7 bases and J by 5 bases, with 15 bases between them. Germline-derived CDR1 and CDR2 are SNHLY and FYNNEI. For the CDR3, the DNA is TGTGCCAGCATGTGGACTTTCCTCAACAATGAGCAGTTCTTC. The encoded protein is CASMWTFLNNEQFF. Full variable domain (rest looked up from reference TRBV2 and TRBJ2-1): EPEVTQTPSHQVTQMGQEVILRCVPISNHLYFYWYRQILGQKVEFLVSFYNNEISEKSEIFDDQFSVERPDGSNFTLKIRSTKLEDSAMYFCASMWTFLNNEQFFGPGTRLTVL.

V and J are TRBV10-2 and TRBJ1-4; D might be TRBD1 (5 bases). CDR1 is WSHSY, CDR2 SAAADI, per germline. The CDR3 totals 14 residues. V was trimmed by 6 bases and J by 8 bases, leaving 16 bases between them. For the CDR3, the DNA is TGCGCCAGCAGCCCCGGGACCCCGCGGGAAAAACTGTTTTTT. Protein: CASSPGTPREKLFF.

This chain connects TRBV10-3 to TRBJ2-3; 8 bases match TRBD2. V gave up 7 bases and J gave up 2 bases; unmatched junction bases: 5. The germline gives CDR1 ENHRY, CDR2 SYGVKD. The CDR3 is 14 residues long. The CDR3 loop is CAITLTSDTDTQYF. The CDR3 nucleotides read TGTGCCATCACCCTGACTAGCGACACAGATACGCAGTATTTT.

For this clone: The same CDR3 arises from other DNA sequences in this sample as well. The V call is TRBV27, the J call TRBJ1-2; no definite D call. V lost 6 bases, J lost 2 bases, and 16 bases lay in between. The CDR3 extends over 15 amino acids. Per germline, CDR1 MNHEY and CDR2 SMNVEV (reference sequence). The chain's CDR3 is CASSPWTGSNYGYTF. The CDR3 DNA sequence: TGTGCCAGCAGCCCCTGGACGGGATCCAACTATGGCTACACCTTC.

The rearrangement links TRBV11-3 to TRBJ2-2; tentative D call: TRBD1 (7 bases). This CDR3 region has 17 residues. Germline CDR1 and CDR2: SGHNT and YENEEA. The V end lost 1 base, the J end lost 3 bases, and 15 bases lay between the germline ends. DNA of the CDR3: TGTGCCAGCAGCTTAGTCGCTGGCAGGGGGGACACCGGGGAGCTGTTTTTT. As protein: CASSLVAGRGDTGELFF.

The V and J genes are TRBV7-9 and TRBJ2-7; 11 bases map to TRBD1. The CDR3 totals 15 residues. Germline-derived CDR1 and CDR2 are SEHNR and FQNEAQ (reference sequence). Unmatched junction bases numbered 6, after V lost 3 bases and J lost 5 bases. The CDR3 DNA follows: TGTGCCAGCAGCTTCCGGGACAGGGGGTCCCACGAGCAGTACTTC. Its protein product is CASSFRDRGSHEQYF.

The V gene is TRBV5-6, the J gene TRBJ2-2; D unresolved. The CDR3 is made up of 13 amino acids. The germline CDR1 and CDR2 sequences are SGHDT and YYEEEE. The V end was cut by 1 base, the J end by 6 bases, with 7 bases between. The CDR3 here is CASSLWVSGELFF. The CDR3 nucleotides are TGTGCCAGCAGCTTGTGGGTCTCCGGGGAGCTGTTTTTT.

The V call is TRBV5-1, the J call TRBJ1-4, with D unclear. Trimming stripped 3 bases from V and 7 bases from J, with 10 bases between. Germline values: CDR1 SGHRS, CDR2 YFSETQ. CDR3 length: 13 amino acids. CDR3 sequence: CASSSWGFEKLFF. CDR3 nucleotide sequence: TGCGCCAGCAGCTCCTGGGGTTTTGAAAAACTGTTTTTT.

This chain links TRBV6-4 with TRBJ2-1; 8 bases match TRBD1. Germline CDR1 and CDR2: MRHNA and SNTAGT. This CDR3 is built from 14 residues. The V gene end was trimmed by 7 bases and the J gene end by 3 bases; junction bases not matched to a gene: 5. The CDR3 region has the DNA TGTGCCAGCAACCCGGACAGGGTCTACAATGAGCAGTTCTTC. The encoded protein is CASNPDRVYNEQFF.

V gene TRBV19 combines with J gene TRBJ2-5; 8 positions agree with TRBD2. Germline CDR1 is LNHDA and CDR2 is SQIVND (reference sequence). The CDR3 is 16 residues long. Trimming cost V 3 bases and J 0 bases; bases outside gene matches: 6. The CDR3 coding sequence is TGTGCCAGTAGTATTGAATGGCGGGGGGACCAAGAGACCCAGTACTTC. Translated: CASSIEWRGDQETQYF.